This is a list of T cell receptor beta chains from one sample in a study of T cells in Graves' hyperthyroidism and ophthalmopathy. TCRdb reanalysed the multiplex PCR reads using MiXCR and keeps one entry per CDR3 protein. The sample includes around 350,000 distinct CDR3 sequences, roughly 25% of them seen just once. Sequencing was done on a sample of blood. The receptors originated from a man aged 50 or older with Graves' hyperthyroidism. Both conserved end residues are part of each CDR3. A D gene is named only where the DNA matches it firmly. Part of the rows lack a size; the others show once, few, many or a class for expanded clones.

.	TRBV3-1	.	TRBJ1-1	CASSQDGRPNTEAFF	TGTGCCAGCAGCCAAGACGGGAGGCCGAACACTGAAGCTTTCTTT
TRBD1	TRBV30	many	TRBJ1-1	CAWSPRGRLMNTEAFF	TGTGCCTGGAGTCCCAGGGGGCGGTTAATGAACACTGAAGCTTTCTTT
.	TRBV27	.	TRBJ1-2	CASSRTRDGGYTF	TGTGCCAGCTCTAGGACAAGGGACGGTGGCTACACCTTC
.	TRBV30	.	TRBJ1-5	CAWSAQRGNQPQHF	TGTGCCTGGAGTGCCCAGCGAGGCAATCAGCCCCAGCATTTT
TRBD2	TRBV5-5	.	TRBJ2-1	CAGSSGSGDEQFF	TGTGCCGGTTCTAGCGGGAGTGGTGATGAGCAGTTCTTC
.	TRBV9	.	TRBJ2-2	CASSVATAANTGELFF	TGTGCCAGCAGCGTAGCTACAGCGGCGAACACCGGGGAGCTGTTTTTT
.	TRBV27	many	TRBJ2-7	CASSPGEGVNEQYF	TGTGCCAGCAGTCCGGGTGAAGGGGTGAACGAGCAGTACTTC
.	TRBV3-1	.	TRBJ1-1	CASSPFRGGAEAFF	TGTGCCAGCAGCCCCTTCCGCGGGGGCGCTGAAGCTTTCTTT
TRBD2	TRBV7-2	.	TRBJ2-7	CASSQDGDYIYEQYF	TGCGCCAGCAGCCAAGATGGGGACTACATCTACGAGCAGTACTTC
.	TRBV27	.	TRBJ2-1	CASRATRDAVHEQFF	TGTGCCAGCAGGGCTACCCGGGACGCGGTCCATGAGCAGTTCTTC
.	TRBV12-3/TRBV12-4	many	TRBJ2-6	CATTMQGAGANVLTF	TGTGCCACCACCATGCAAGGGGCTGGGGCCAACGTCCTGACTTTC
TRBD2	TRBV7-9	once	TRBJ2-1	CASSTLAGGPGEQFF	TGTGCCAGCAGTACACTAGCGGGAGGGCCGGGTGAGCAGTTCTTC
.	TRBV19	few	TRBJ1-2	CASTMGLYGYTF	TGTGCCAGTACCATGGGACTCTATGGCTACACCTTC
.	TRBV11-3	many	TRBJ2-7	CASSLERQTYEQYF	TGTGCCAGCAGCTTAGAACGGCAGACCTACGAGCAGTACTTC
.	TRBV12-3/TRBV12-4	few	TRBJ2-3	CASSFIQSTDTQYF	TGTGCCAGCAGTTTTATACAGAGCACAGATACGCAGTATTTT
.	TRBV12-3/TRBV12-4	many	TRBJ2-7	CASSLDGTYEQYF	TGTGCCAGCAGTTTAGACGGCACCTACGAGCAGTACTTC
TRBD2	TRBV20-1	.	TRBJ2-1	CSARDPTGLAAIYNEQFF	TGCAGTGCTAGAGATCCCACCGGTCTAGCGGCGATCTACAATGAGCAGTTCTTC
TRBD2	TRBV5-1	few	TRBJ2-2	CASSSGLADPNTGELFF	TGCGCCAGCAGCTCGGGACTAGCGGACCCGAACACCGGGGAGCTGTTTTTT
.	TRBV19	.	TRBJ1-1	CASREQGTKAFF	TGTGCCAGTAGGGAACAGGGAACAAAAGCTTTCTTT
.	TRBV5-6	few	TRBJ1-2	CASSLRAAGYGYTF	TGTGCCAGCAGCTTGAGGGCAGCAGGCTATGGCTACACCTTC
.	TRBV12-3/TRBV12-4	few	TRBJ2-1	CASKPPGPEQFF	TGTGCCAGCAAGCCCCCGGGACCTGAGCAGTTCTTC
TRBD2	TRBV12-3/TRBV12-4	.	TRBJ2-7	CASSLLAGPSSYEQYF	TGTGCCAGCAGTTTACTAGCGGGACCGAGCTCCTACGAGCAGTACTTC
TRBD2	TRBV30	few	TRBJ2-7	CAWSVRTSGESYEQYF	TGTGCCTGGAGTGTCAGGACTAGCGGGGAATCCTACGAGCAGTACTTC
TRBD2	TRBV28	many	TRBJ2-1	CASSLGRGLAGNEQFF	TGTGCCAGCAGTTTAGGTCGGGGGCTAGCGGGGAATGAGCAGTTCTTC
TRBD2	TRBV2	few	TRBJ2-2	CASSEAREGTITGELFF	TGTGCCAGCAGTGAAGCGCGGGAAGGGACTATCACCGGGGAGCTGTTTTTT
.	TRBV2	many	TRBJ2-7	CASSEGSGFTYEQYF	TGTGCCAGCAGTGAAGGGTCAGGATTTACCTACGAGCAGTACTTC
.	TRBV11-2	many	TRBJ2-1	CASSLGQGFDEQFF	TGTGCCAGCAGCTTGGGTCAGGGGTTCGATGAGCAGTTCTTC
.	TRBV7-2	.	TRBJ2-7	CASSFYICSANRLAGVYEQYF	.
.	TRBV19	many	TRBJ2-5	CASSLDTLKETQYF	TGTGCCAGTAGTTTGGACACCTTAAAAGAGACCCAGTACTTC
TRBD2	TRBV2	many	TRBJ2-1	CASSDKRGANEQFF	TGTGCCAGCAGTGATAAGCGGGGGGCCAATGAGCAGTTCTTC
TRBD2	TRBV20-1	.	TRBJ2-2	CSATSPGGAGELFF	TGCAGTGCCACCTCCCCGGGAGGGGCCGGGGAGCTGTTTTTT
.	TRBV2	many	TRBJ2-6	CASSGSLAPSGANVLTF	TGTGCCAGCAGTGGCAGCTTAGCGCCCTCTGGGGCCAACGTCCTGACTTTC
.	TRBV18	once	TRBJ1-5	CASSPRREINQPQHF	TGTGCCAGCTCACCACGACGGGAGATAAATCAGCCCCAGCATTTT
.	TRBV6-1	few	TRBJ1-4	CASSEYEKLFF	TGTGCCAGCAGTGAATATGAAAAACTGTTTTTT
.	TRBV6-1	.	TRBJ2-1	CASSEGNYNEQFF	TGTGCCAGCAGTGAAGGAAATTACAATGAGCAGTTCTTC
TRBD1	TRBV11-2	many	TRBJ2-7	CASSIGTVEQYF	TGTGCCAGCAGCATCGGGACAGTCGAGCAGTACTTC
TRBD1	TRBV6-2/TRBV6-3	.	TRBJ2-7	CVSSRTGGAYEQYF	TGTGTCAGCAGCCGCACAGGGGGAGCCTACGAGCAGTACTTC
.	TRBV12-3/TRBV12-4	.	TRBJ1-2	CASSLTGVYGYTF	TGTGCCAGCAGTCTGACAGGCGTCTATGGCTACACCTTC
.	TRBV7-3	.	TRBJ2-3	CASSLNRGPSDTQYF	TGTGCCAGCAGCTTAAATCGAGGGCCCTCTGATACGCAGTATTTT
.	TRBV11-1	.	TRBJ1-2	CASSPRTANYGYTF	TGTGCCAGCAGCCCCCGGACAGCTAACTATGGCTACACCTTC
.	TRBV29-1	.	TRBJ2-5	CSVADETQYF	TGCAGCGTTGCGGATGAGACCCAGTACTTC
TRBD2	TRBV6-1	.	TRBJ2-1	CASSKTREGGNEQFF	TGTGCCAGCAGTAAAACTCGGGAGGGGGGTAATGAGCAGTTCTTC
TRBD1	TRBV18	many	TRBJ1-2	CASSATGGEYGYTF	TGTGCCAGCTCAGCGACAGGGGGCGAGTATGGCTACACCTTC
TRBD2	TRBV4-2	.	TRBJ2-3	CASSQGLAGGGTTYTDTQYF	TGTGCCAGCAGCCAAGGACTAGCGGGAGGTGGAACCACATACACAGATACGCAGTATTTT
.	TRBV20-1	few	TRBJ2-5	CSAVQGSQTQYF	TGCAGTGCTGTACAGGGTTCGCAGACCCAGTACTTC
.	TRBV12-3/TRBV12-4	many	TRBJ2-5	CASRLGETRETQYF	TGTGCCAGCAGACTAGGGGAGACTAGAGAGACCCAGTACTTC
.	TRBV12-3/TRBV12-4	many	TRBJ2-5	CASSLSSSGRETQYF	TGTGCCAGCAGTTTATCCTCGTCGGGGCGGGAGACCCAGTACTTC
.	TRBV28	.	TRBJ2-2	CASSFHPNTGELFF	TGTGCCAGCAGTTTTCATCCGAACACCGGGGAGCTGTTTTTT
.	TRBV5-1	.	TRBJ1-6	CASSLRSVSGSSYNSPLHF	TGCGCCAGCAGCCTTCGAAGTGTATCAGGGAGCTCCTATAATTCACCCCTCCACTTT
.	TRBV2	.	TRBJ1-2	CASSEGSVYGYTF	TGTGCCAGCAGTGAAGGTTCAGTCTATGGCTACACCTTC
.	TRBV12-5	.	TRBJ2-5	CASGQTETQYF	TGTGCTAGTGGTCAGACAGAGACCCAGTACTTC
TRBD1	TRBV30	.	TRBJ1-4	CAWSKGQGFEKLFF	TGTGCCTGGAGTAAGGGACAGGGGTTCGAAAAACTGTTTTTT
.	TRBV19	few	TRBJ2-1	CASSLGLGGNEQFF	TGTGCCAGTAGTCTCGGCCTGGGGGGCAATGAGCAGTTCTTC
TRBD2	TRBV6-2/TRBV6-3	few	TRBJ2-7	CASYRGVAGEYEQYF	TGTGCCAGCTATAGAGGGGTAGCGGGAGAGTACGAGCAGTACTTC
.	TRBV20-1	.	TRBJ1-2	CSARDEYGYTF	TGCAGTGCCCGTGACGAGTATGGCTACACCTTC